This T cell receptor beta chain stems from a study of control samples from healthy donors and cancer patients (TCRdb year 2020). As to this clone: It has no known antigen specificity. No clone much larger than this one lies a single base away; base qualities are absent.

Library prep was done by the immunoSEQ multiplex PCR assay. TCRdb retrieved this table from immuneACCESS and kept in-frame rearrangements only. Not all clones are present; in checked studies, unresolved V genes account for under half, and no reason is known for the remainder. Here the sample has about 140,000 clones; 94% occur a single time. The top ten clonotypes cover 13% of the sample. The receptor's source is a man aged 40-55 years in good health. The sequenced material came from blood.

The DNA sequence reads TGCGCCAGCAGCTTGGGGGCGGGGGGACCGCGAGAAGAGACCCAGTACTTC. Translation gives CASSLGAGGPREETQYF. The chain is made from TRBV5-1 and TRBJ2-5; 8 middle bases align to TRBD2. The CDR3, cysteine through phenylalanine, is 17 amino acids long. Just the 51-base CDR3 DNA is kept, in frame starting at base 1. The germline V end is reduced by 0 bases and the J end by 3 bases; junction bases left unmatched: 10. The germline V gene yields SGHRS for CDR1 and YFSETQ for CDR2.